One and the same sample provided the 30 T cell receptor beta chains below, sequenced in a study of shared clonotypes between healthy human individuals. Assay used: immunoSEQ multiplex PCR; TCRdb lists only in-frame clones, some missing. The profile covers roughly 1.4 million clones, with less than 99% appearing a single time and 0.36% taken by the ten largest. Sample: naive CD4+ T cells sorted from blood. Documented subset: CD45RA+ positively selected. Receptors originate from a man aged 30 to 39 in good health.

V gene TRBV2 combines with J gene TRBJ2-7, with 12 bases identical to TRBD2. The CDR3 is made up of 14 amino acids. In germline, CDR1 is SNHLY, CDR2 FYNNEI. Unmatched junction bases numbered 4, after V lost 4 bases and J lost 6 bases. CDR3 nucleotide sequence: TGTGCCAGCAGTGGACTAGCGGGAGCATCCGAGCAGTACTTC. It specifies CASSGLAGASEQYF.

The CDR3, as DNA: TGTGCCAGCAGTGAACCGGGACAGGGGAATCAAAAACTGTTTTTT. Amino acid sequence: CASSEPGQGNQKLFF. V gene TRBV25-1 combines with J gene TRBJ1-4; TRBD1 matches 10 bases. Germline assignment: CDR1 MGHDK and CDR2 SYGVNS. The V and J ends lost 2 bases and 9 bases, in that order; junction bases with no gene match: 6. This CDR3 region has 15 residues.

This clone was seen a single time. The chain uses TRBV18 and TRBJ1-5; 7 bases match TRBD1. CDR1 and CDR2 (germline): KGHSH, LQKENI. The CDR3 has 16 amino acids. J gave up 1 base and V 4 bases, and 7 bases lay outside the gene matches. CDR3 protein: CASSRQGDRSNQPQHF. The CDR3 DNA reads as TGTGCCAGCTCACGACAGGGTGACAGGAGCAATCAGCCCCAGCATTTT.

The chain recombines TRBV6-5 with TRBJ2-1; 7 bases match TRBD2. Trimming took 6 bases from V and 5 from J; bases not matched to a gene: 7. This CDR3 contains 14 residues. CDR1 is MNHEY, CDR2 SVGAGI, per germline. The CDR3 reads CASSRPGRDNEQFF. CDR3 in DNA: TGTGCCAGCAGCCGCCCGGGGAGGGACAATGAGCAGTTCTTC.

This sequence joins TRBV7-9 and TRBJ2-6; D is undetermined. Per the germline V gene, CDR1 is SEHNR and CDR2 is FQNEAQ (reference sequence). This CDR3 spans 15 amino acids. V shed 1 base and J shed 4 bases, with 8 bases lying between them. For the CDR3, the DNA is TGTGCCAGCAGCTTAGTTGGGGAAGGGGCCAACGTCCTGACTTTC. Translating gives CASSLVGEGANVLTF. The full variable domain, its missing parts supplied by reference TRBV7-9 and TRBJ2-6, is DTGVSQNPRHKITKRGQNVTFRCDPISEHNRLYWYRQTLGQGPEFLTYFQNEAQLEKSRLLSDRFSAERPKGSFSTLEIQRTEQGDSAMYLCASSLVGEGANVLTFGAGSRLTVL.

Turning to this clone: Other DNA variants within this sample encode the same CDR3. The gene calls are TRBV5-1 and TRBJ2-5, with TRBD1 matching over 9 bases. CDR1 is SGHRS and CDR2 is YFSETQ in the germline V gene. The CDR3 loop spans 15 amino acids. With 0 bases clipped from V and 5 bases from J, the junction kept 5 bases outside the gene matches. The chain's CDR3 is CASSLGTGGRETQYF. In DNA form, the CDR3 reads TGCGCCAGCAGCTTGGGTACAGGGGGCCGGGAGACCCAGTACTTC.

The rearrangement uses TRBV28 and TRBJ1-5; TRBD1 aligns across 8 bases. The CDR3 is 17 amino acids. Germline CDR1 and CDR2: MDHEN and SYDVKM. Trimming cost V 4 bases and J 2 bases; bases outside gene matches: 10. The CDR3 loop is CASSSPTLGQGNQPQHF. Here the CDR3 DNA reads TGTGCCAGCAGTTCCCCGACCTTGGGACAGGGCAATCAGCCCCAGCATTTT.

The chain is built from TRBV27 and TRBJ2-3, with no clear D. V dropped 5 bases and J dropped 0 bases, with 21 bases sitting between them. This CDR3 has 18 residues. Per the germline V gene, CDR1 is MNHEY and CDR2 is SMNVEV (reference sequence). CDR3 protein: CASSPRMQQPPSTDTQYF. The CDR3 coding sequence is TGTGCCAGCAGTCCCCGGATGCAACAGCCCCCTAGCACAGATACGCAGTATTTT.

The chain carries TRBV10-3 and TRBJ2-7, with 14 bases lining up with TRBD2. The CDR3 sequence is 14 residues long. The junction had 2 bases not matched to a gene; V was cut back by 9 bases and J by 1 base. Germline V CDR1 and CDR2: ENHRY, SYGVKD. The CDR3 nucleotides read TGTGCCATTCGGACTAGCGGGAGGTCCTACGAGCAGTACTTC. Translation gives CAIRTSGRSYEQYF.

The V and J genes are TRBV5-1 and TRBJ2-7, with 7 nucleotides matching TRBD2. The length of the CDR3 is 14 residues. CDR1 and CDR2 (germline): SGHRS, YFSETQ. J lost 3 bases, V lost 0 bases, and 3 bases had no gene match. Here the CDR3 reads CASSLAGRRYEQYF. For the CDR3, the DNA is TGCGCCAGCAGCTTGGCCGGGAGGCGCTACGAGCAGTACTTC. Full variable domain (rest looked up from reference TRBV5-1 and TRBJ2-7): KAGVTQTPRYLIKTRGQQVTLSCSPISGHRSVSWYQQTPGQGLQFLFEYFSETQRNKGNFPGRFSGRQFSNSRSEMNVSTLELGDSALYLCASSLAGRRYEQYFGPGTRLTVT.

The chain links TRBV6-6 to TRBJ1-2; D is possibly TRBD1 (5 bases). CDR3 length equals 13 residues. V lost 5 bases and J 0 bases, leaving 7 bases between the germline ends. Germline V gives CDR1 MNHNY, CDR2 SVGAGI (reference sequence). The DNA of the CDR3 is TGTGCCAGCAGTCCACAGGCTAACTATGGCTACACCTTC. It is translated as CASSPQANYGYTF.

V is TRBV6-6 and J is TRBJ1-2; 7 nucleotides line up with TRBD1. The J segment lost 8 bases and the V segment lost 6 bases, leaving 9 bases of the junction unmatched. The V gene's germline CDR1 is MNHNY and CDR2 SVGAGI (reference sequence). There are 13 residues in the CDR3. The CDR3 DNA reads TGTGCCAGCAGCCACATTACAGGGGAAGGCTACACCTTC. This sequence encodes CASSHITGEGYTF.

The chain has TRBV18 and TRBJ2-2, with no clear D. Trimming left V 4 bases short and J 3 bases short, with 9 bases between. Germline assignment: CDR1 KGHSH and CDR2 LQKENI. CDR3 length: 14 residues. The CDR3: CASSLLDYTGELFF. DNA for the CDR3: TGTGCCAGCTCACTATTAGACTACACCGGGGAGCTGTTTTTT.

The DNA of the CDR3 is TGTGCCAGCTCACCCCGGGGAGGGTTGATGAACACTGAAGCTTTCTTT. It specifies CASSPRGGLMNTEAFF. This rearrangement joins TRBV18 to TRBJ1-1; D is ambiguous. This CDR3 comprises 16 residues. The V gene lost 3 bases and the J gene lost 0 bases, with 14 bases spanning the gap. The germline V gene has CDR1 KGHSH and CDR2 LQKENI.

This rearrangement joins TRBV30 to TRBJ2-7; 10 bases agree with TRBD1. CDR3 length: 17 residues. CDR1 is GTSNPN, CDR2 SVGIG, per germline (reference sequence). J gave up 5 bases and V 0 bases, and 13 bases lay outside the gene matches. The chain's CDR3 is CAWSVNIAGTGDNEQYF. Here the CDR3 DNA reads TGTGCCTGGAGTGTCAACATTGCCGGGACAGGGGACAACGAGCAGTACTTC.

Comment on this clone: Within the sample, other DNA sequences also encode this same CDR3. This sequence joins TRBV18 and TRBJ2-2, with no clear D. Deletions cut 3 bases from V and 5 bases from J, with 7 bases between. Germline V gene sequence: CDR1 KGHSH, CDR2 LQKENI. The CDR3 length is 13 residues. This CDR3 reads CASSPRETGELFF. The CDR3 region has the DNA TGTGCCAGCTCACCCCGCGAAACCGGGGAGCTGTTTTTT.

The chain carries TRBV6-4 and TRBJ1-5, with D perhaps TRBD1 (6 bases). The ends were cut back, 6 bases at V and 4 bases at J, with 10 bases in the middle. This CDR3 has 13 residues. The germline CDR1 and CDR2 sequences are MRHNA and SNTAGT. CDR3 sequence (DNA): TGTGCCAGCAGGCTAACAGGGAATCAGCCCCAGCATTTT. Translated: CASRLTGNQPQHF.

This chain connects TRBV28 to TRBJ1-5; 8 bases match TRBD1. Germline V CDR1 and CDR2: MDHEN, SYDVKM. The CDR3 length is 16 residues. Trimming at V came to 4 bases and at J to 5 bases, leaving 10 bases not matched to a gene. CDR3 sequence: CASSYPDRVPHQPQHF. The CDR3 DNA reads TGTGCCAGCAGTTATCCGGACAGGGTTCCTCATCAGCCCCAGCATTTT.

The genes are TRBV9 and TRBJ2-1; 14 bases fit TRBD2. The CDR3 extends over 15 amino acids. The germline V gene encodes CDR1 SGDLS and CDR2 YYNGEE. The junction had 8 bases not matched to a gene; V was cut back by 3 bases and J by 12 bases. The CDR3 nucleotides are TGTGCCAGCAGCGGTGGGACTAGCGGGAGTACGGGGCAGTTCTTC. Translated: CASSGGTSGSTGQFF.

This CDR3 is CASSQDPRGASYEQYF. CDR3 sequence (DNA): TGTGCCAGCAGCCAAGATCCTCGTGGGGCCTCGTACGAGCAGTACTTC. V and J are TRBV14 and TRBJ2-7, with D possibly being TRBD1 (5 bases). The V and J ends lost 0 bases and 4 bases respectively, with 16 bases between them. Germline V lookup: CDR1 SGHDN, CDR2 FVKESK. The CDR3 contains 16 residues.

This chain uses TRBV6-4 with TRBJ1-3, with a possible D match to TRBD1 (5 bases). V lost 7 bases and J lost 0, with 16 bases in between. Germline V gives CDR1 MRHNA, CDR2 SNTAGT. The CDR3 runs to 16 residues. The chain's CDR3 is CASILPGRASGNTIYF. The CDR3, as DNA: TGTGCCAGCATACTCCCGGGACGAGCCTCTGGAAACACCATATATTTT.

This chain links TRBV5-4 with TRBJ1-2, with D possibly TRBD1 on 5 matching bases. The germline V gene encodes CDR1 SGHNT and CDR2 YYREEE (reference sequence). Deletions cut 4 bases from V and 4 bases from J, with 14 bases between. The CDR3 covers 14 residues. DNA of the CDR3: TGTGCCAGCAGCCGTCCGGGGGACCTCTATGGCTACACCTTC. It encodes CASSRPGDLYGYTF. The variable domain in full, with the rest retrieved from reference TRBV5-4 and TRBJ1-2, is ETGVTQSPTHLIKTRGQQVTLRCSSQSGHNTVSWYQQALGQGPQFIFQYYREEENGRGNFPPRFSGLQFPNYSSELNVNALELDDSALYLCASSRPGDLYGYTFGSGTRLTVV.

V usage is TRBV18 and J usage is TRBJ2-7; TRBD1 matches at 9 bases. CDR1 is KGHSH and CDR2 is LQKENI in the germline V gene. The trim removed 4 bases at V and 1 base at J, leaving 5 bases unmatched. This CDR3 is built from 15 residues. CDR3 DNA: TGTGCCAGCTCACAGGGACAGGGAAAGTCCTACGAGCAGTACTTC. Amino acid sequence: CASSQGQGKSYEQYF.

The V call is TRBV30, the J call TRBJ1-2; D possibly corresponds to TRBD1 (5 bases). CDR1 and CDR2 from the germline V gene are GTSNPN and SVGIG (reference sequence). Trimming took 0 bases from V and 8 from J, leaving 13 bases between them. The CDR3 length is 13 residues. CDR3 residues: CAWSVTGGVGYTF. The CDR3 DNA reads TGTGCCTGGAGTGTAACAGGAGGGGTCGGCTACACCTTC.

Concerning this clone itself: Other DNA sequences in the sample encode the same CDR3. The genes are TRBV4-1 and TRBJ1-5; D unresolved. Germline V gene lookup returns CDR1 MGHRA and CDR2 YSYEKL. The CDR3 has 13 residues. With 1 base removed from V and 3 bases from J, the gap between germline ends came to 4 bases. In DNA, the CDR3 is TGCGCCAGCAGCCAAGGGTCCAATCAGCCCCAGCATTTT. Its translation: CASSQGSNQPQHF.

This chain links TRBV28 with TRBJ2-7; 7 bases are shared with TRBD2. CDR1 MDHEN and CDR2 SYDVKM come from the germline V gene. The CDR3 loop spans 16 amino acids. V lost 7 bases to trimming and J lost 1 base; unmatched junction nucleotides: 13. Written as DNA, the CDR3 is TGTGCCAGCATTACTGCGGGAGCCGGAATTTCCTACGAGCAGTACTTC. Its protein product is CASITAGAGISYEQYF.

The DNA of the CDR3 is TGTGCCAGCTCTCGCCCGGGACTAGCGGGAAAGGAAACAGATACGCAGTATTTT. This gives the protein CASSRPGLAGKETDTQYF. V is TRBV18 and J is TRBJ2-3, with 13 positions matching TRBD2. The J segment lost 3 bases and the V segment lost 6 bases, leaving 12 bases of the junction unmatched. Germline values: CDR1 KGHSH, CDR2 LQKENI. This CDR3 spans 18 amino acids.

This clone was detected only once. The genes are TRBV5-8 and TRBJ2-5; TRBD1 might be the D (5 bases). CDR1 and CDR2 from the germline V gene are SGHTS and YDEGEE. The CDR3 consists of 15 residues. Trimming took off 3 bases at V and 5 bases at J, with 17 bases between the two ends. The CDR3 protein is CASSSGGANGETQYF. The CDR3 region has the DNA TGTGCCAGCAGCTCCGGTGGGGCCAATGGGGAGACCCAGTACTTC.

The chain links TRBV29-1 to TRBJ1-4; D gene uncertain. CDR3 length: 13 amino acids. Trimming stripped 5 bases from V and 2 bases from J, with 9 bases between. Germline V gene data show CDR1 as SQVTM and CDR2 as ANQGSEA. CDR3 residues: CSVNVGTNEKLFF. CDR3 DNA sequence: TGCAGCGTTAACGTGGGGACTAATGAAAAACTGTTTTTT.

This chain links TRBV5-4 with TRBJ2-3, with a possible D match to TRBD1 (6 bases). The CDR3 has 15 amino acids. CDR1 is SGHNT, CDR2 YYREEE, per germline (reference sequence). V dropped 0 bases and J dropped 0 bases, with 8 bases sitting between them. CDR3 residues: CASSLGTASTDTQYF. The CDR3 coding sequence is TGTGCCAGCAGCTTGGGGACAGCCAGCACAGATACGCAGTATTTT.